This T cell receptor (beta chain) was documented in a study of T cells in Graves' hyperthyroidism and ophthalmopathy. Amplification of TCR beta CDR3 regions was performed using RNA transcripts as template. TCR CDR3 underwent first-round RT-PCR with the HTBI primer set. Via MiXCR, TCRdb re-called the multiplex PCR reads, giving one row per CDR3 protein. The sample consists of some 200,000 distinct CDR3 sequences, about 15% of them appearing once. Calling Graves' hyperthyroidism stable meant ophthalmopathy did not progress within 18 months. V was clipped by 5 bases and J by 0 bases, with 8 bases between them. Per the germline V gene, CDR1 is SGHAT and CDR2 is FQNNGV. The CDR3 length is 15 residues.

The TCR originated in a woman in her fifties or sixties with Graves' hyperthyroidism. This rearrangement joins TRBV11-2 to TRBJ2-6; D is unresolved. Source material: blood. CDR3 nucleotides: TGTGCCAGCAGCGGGGTCTCCTCTGGGGCCAACGTCCTGACTTTC. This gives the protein CASSGVSSGANVLTF.